This entry lists 23 T cell receptor beta chains sequenced from one sample in a study of tumor-infiltrating lymphocytes in localized non-small cell lung cancer. The assay was immunoSEQ multiplex PCR, and TCRdb's table has in-frame clones only and misses some. The table has thousands of clones, roughly 74% seen once. The sample comprised lung tumor tissue. The receptors derive from a human donor with non-small cell lung cancer.

This CDR3 reads CASSVGSGVPRLETQYF. The CDR3 DNA reads as TGTGCCAGCAGCGTAGGAAGCGGGGTCCCTCGGTTAGAGACCCAGTACTTC. The chain recombines TRBV9 with TRBJ2-5, with 7 bases aligning to TRBD2. J lost 4 bases, V lost 0 bases, and 12 bases had no gene match. The CDR3 has 17 amino acids. The germline gives CDR1 SGDLS, CDR2 YYNGEE.

This clone was counted only a few times. The rearrangement links TRBV28 to TRBJ2-1, with 8 bases aligning to TRBD1. Looked up from germline, CDR1 is MDHEN and CDR2 is SYDVKM. V shed 2 bases and J 12 bases; nucleotides not matched to a gene: 9. The CDR3 totals 14 residues. The CDR3 region is CASSLLSVGTGQFF. CDR3 sequence (DNA): TGTGCCAGCAGTTTACTCTCGGTCGGGACAGGGCAGTTCTTC.

This clone rates as medium-sized. The V and J genes are TRBV7-9 and TRBJ2-1, with 14 bases aligning to TRBD2. The germline V gene encodes CDR1 SEHNR and CDR2 FQNEAQ (reference sequence). V dropped 5 bases and J dropped 6; count of bases not matched to a gene: 9. CDR3 length equals 17 residues. The CDR3 protein is CASSPRRLAGGRNEQFF. CDR3 sequence (DNA): TGTGCCAGCAGCCCACGGAGACTAGCGGGGGGGCGCAATGAGCAGTTCTTC.

The V and J genes are TRBV9 and TRBJ2-7; tentatively, D is TRBD1 (7 bases). Per germline, CDR1 SGDLS and CDR2 YYNGEE. The V gene lost 3 bases and the J gene lost 5 bases, with 21 bases spanning the gap. This CDR3 has 16 residues. Here the CDR3 DNA reads TGTGCCAGCAGCGGGGGGGACAGCTCCAGGGACGACGAGCAGTACTTC. It translates to CASSGGDSSRDDEQYF. Full variable domain (outside the CDR3, taken from reference TRBV9 and TRBJ2-7): DSGVTQTPKHLITATGQRVTLRCSPRSGDLSVYWYQQSLDQGLQFLIQYYNGEERAKGNILERFSAQQFPDLHSELNLSSLELGDSALYFCASSGGDSSRDDEQYFGPGTRLTVT.

This clone appeared a few times. The V and J genes are TRBV19 and TRBJ1-3, with D hard to call. CDR1 is LNHDA and CDR2 is SQIVND in the germline V gene (reference sequence). Trimming pared 3 bases from V and 5 bases from J, leaving 8 bases between. This CDR3 is 13 amino acids long. DNA of the CDR3: TGTGCCAGTAGTATCCAAGGGAGAAACACCATATATTTT. This gives the protein CASSIQGRNTIYF.

This chain joins TRBV6-5 and TRBJ2-5; D remains ambiguous. Looked up from germline, CDR1 is MNHEY and CDR2 is SVGAGI. The CDR3 extends over 14 amino acids. V was cut by 5 bases and J by 2 bases, with 12 bases left in between. The CDR3 loop is CASSLRPEQETQYF. The CDR3 bases are TGTGCCAGCAGTCTCCGACCAGAACAAGAGACCCAGTACTTC.

J is TRBJ2-1 and V is TRBV5-1, with 9 bases that match TRBD1. V gave up 0 bases and J gave up 1 base; unmatched junction bases: 2. Germline CDR1 reads SGHRS; CDR2 reads YFSETQ. The CDR3 totals 16 residues. The CDR3 is CASSLGQGGSYNEQFF. CDR3 coding DNA: TGCGCCAGCAGCTTGGGACAGGGGGGGTCCTACAATGAGCAGTTCTTC.

The rearrangement links TRBV10-2 to TRBJ1-2; 11 bases align to TRBD1. After removal of 3 bases from V and 8 bases from J, the junction contained 8 bases not matched to a gene. The germline V gene encodes CDR1 WSHSY and CDR2 SAAADI. The CDR3 is made up of 15 amino acids. The CDR3: CASSDVGQGAEGYTF. In DNA, the CDR3 is TGCGCCAGCAGTGATGTAGGACAGGGGGCGGAAGGCTACACCTTC.

The CDR3 here is CASSLTSGGATDTQYF. The CDR3 DNA reads as TGTGCCAGCAGCCTTACTAGCGGGGGGGCCACAGATACGCAGTATTTT. The rearrangement joins TRBV9 to TRBJ2-3; 13 positions match TRBD2. The CDR3 loop spans 16 amino acids. J lost 2 bases, V lost 4 bases, and 4 bases had no gene match. The germline V gene has CDR1 SGDLS and CDR2 YYNGEE.

The rearrangement links TRBV27 to TRBJ1-2; D might be TRBD1 (5 bases). CDR3 size: 15 residues. V dropped 2 bases and J dropped 8 bases, with 18 bases sitting between them. Per the germline V gene, CDR1 is MNHEY and CDR2 is SMNVEV (reference sequence). The DNA for the CDR3 is TGTGCCAGCAGTTTAGGGGCCGAGGGTCTTGGGGGCTACACCTTC. It yields the protein CASSLGAEGLGGYTF.

The chain combines TRBV28 with TRBJ1-5; 7 bases fit TRBD1. With 6 bases clipped from V and 3 bases from J, the junction kept 8 bases outside the gene matches. The CDR3 is made up of 15 amino acids. CDR1 and CDR2 (germline): MDHEN, SYDVKM. The CDR3 bases are TGTGCCAGCAGCATAACAGGGGTCGACAATCAGCCCCAGCATTTT. It codes for CASSITGVDNQPQHF.

This clone was counted a single time. The V and J genes are TRBV6-5 and TRBJ1-5; possible D gene TRBD1, 5 bases. The CDR3 consists of 15 residues. Trimming stripped 6 bases from V and 3 bases from J, with 15 bases between. Germline V gene lookup returns CDR1 MNHEY and CDR2 SVGAGI. DNA for the CDR3: TGTGCCAGCAGGCCCCAGGGAGTCCTCAATCAGCCCCAGCATTTT. This codes for CASRPQGVLNQPQHF.

The chain recombines TRBV28 with TRBJ2-7, with TRBD1 matching over 8 bases. Germline loops: CDR1 MDHEN, CDR2 SYDVKM. Trimming cost V 7 bases and J 1 base; bases outside gene matches: 12. There are 16 residues in the CDR3. The CDR3 is CASTPARDRRSYEQYF. CDR3 DNA: TGTGCCAGCACACCCGCCCGGGACAGGAGGTCCTACGAGCAGTACTTC.

This chain uses TRBV7-3 with TRBJ2-5; D is unclear. The V and J ends lost 1 base and 2 bases respectively, with 5 bases between them. This CDR3 contains 13 residues. CDR1 is SGHTA and CDR2 is FQGTGA in the germline V gene. As DNA, the CDR3 is TGTGCCAGCAGCTTAAATCCTCAAGAGACCCAGTACTTC. This gives the protein CASSLNPQETQYF.

The chain joins TRBV14 to TRBJ2-1; D is unclear. The CDR3 spans 15 residues. The germline V gene encodes CDR1 SGHDN and CDR2 FVKESK. V was cut by 0 bases and J by 3 bases, with 9 bases left in between. DNA for the CDR3: TGTGCCAGCAGCCAAGACCCCCGGATCTACAATGAGCAGTTCTTC. It translates to CASSQDPRIYNEQFF.

The chain recombines TRBV7-9 with TRBJ2-5; D is unresolved. TRBJ2-7 explains the end of the DNA better; the J call may be wrong. Germline loops: CDR1 SEHNR, CDR2 FQNEAQ (reference sequence). The CDR3 consists of 15 residues. In DNA, the CDR3 is TGTGCCAGCAGCTTTATAGGCGGCTTCCCCTACGAGCAGTACTTC. Translated, it gives CASSFIGGFPYEQYF.

This chain links TRBV27 with TRBJ1-1; D might be TRBD1 (5 bases). V was shortened by 0 bases and J by 1 base, with 9 bases between the two germline ends. CDR1 and CDR2 (germline): MNHEY, SMNVEV (reference sequence). This CDR3 has 15 amino acids. CDR3 sequence (DNA): TGTGCCAGCAGTTTATCGCGGGGCGCGAACACTGAAGCTTTCTTT. Its translation: CASSLSRGANTEAFF.

J is TRBJ2-3 and V is TRBV10-2, with 10 bases identical to TRBD2. CDR3 length: 14 residues. Germline-derived CDR1 and CDR2 are WSHSY and SAAADI. The V gene end was trimmed by 7 bases and the J gene end by 1 base; junction bases not matched to a gene: 2. The CDR3 DNA reads TGCGCCAGCACTCTAGCGGGGGGCACAGATACGCAGTATTTT. Translated, it gives CASTLAGGTDTQYF.

The chain joins TRBV6-6 to TRBJ1-2; perhaps TRBD1 as D (5 bases). Germline V lookup: CDR1 MNHNY, CDR2 SVGAGI (reference sequence). Trimming shortened V by 0 bases and J by 4 bases, and 12 bases separated the two germline ends. The CDR3 is 15 amino acids. CDR3 amino acids: CASSYSTEGTYGYTF. The CDR3, as DNA: TGTGCCAGCAGTTACTCTACGGAAGGGACCTATGGCTACACCTTC.

The table lists this clone with a few counts. The gene calls are TRBV6-5 and TRBJ1-6, with D possibly matching TRBD1 (6 bases). This CDR3 is built from 15 residues. Per germline, CDR1 MNHEY and CDR2 SVGAGI. The V and J ends lost 2 bases and 10 bases respectively, with 15 bases between them. The CDR3 DNA follows: TGTGCCAGCAGTTACGGGACAAAAGGGAACTCACCCCTCCACTTT. Its protein is CASSYGTKGNSPLHF.

The chain is built from TRBV7-8 and TRBJ2-5; a possible D gene is TRBD2 (5 bases). The CDR3 spans 11 residues. Germline-derived CDR1 and CDR2 are SGHVS and FQNEAQ. CDR3 protein: CAVSGLETQYF. The CDR3 DNA is TGTGCGGTCAGCGGTTTAGAGACCCAGTACTTC. The complete variable domain, with remaining parts taken from reference TRBV7-8 and TRBJ2-5, reads GAGVSQSPRYKVAKRGQDVALRCDPISGHVSLFWYQQALGQGPEFLTYFQNEAQLDKSGLPSDRFFAERPEGSVSTLKIQRTQQEDSAVYLCAVSGLETQYFGPGTRLLVL.

In this sample, this clone turned up a few times. This chain connects TRBV11-2 to TRBJ1-6, with D hard to call. The germline gives CDR1 SGHAT, CDR2 FQNNGV. The CDR3 is 11 amino acids. V was clipped by 1 base and J by 10 bases, with 2 bases between them. The CDR3 protein is CASSLASPLHF. CDR3 nucleotides: TGTGCCAGCAGCTTAGCGTCACCCCTCCACTTT.

V usage is TRBV5-1 and J usage is TRBJ2-3; 9 nucleotides line up with TRBD2. V was clipped by 2 bases and J by 4 bases; unmatched bases: 2. Germline CDR1 and CDR2: SGHRS and YFSETQ. The CDR3 covers 14 residues. CDR3 DNA sequence: TGCGCCAGCAGCTTAATAGCGGGGGCAGATACGCAGTATTTT. This codes for CASSLIAGADTQYF.